These T cell receptor beta chains were read from a single sample in a study of shared clonotypes between healthy human individuals. The table came from immunoSEQ multiplex PCR; TCRdb's copy has only in-frame clones and leaves some out. This table holds 450,000 or so clones, 77% found once. The sample comprised PBMCs. The receptors were sampled from a woman in her thirties or forties in good health. Some clones in this sample may be carry-over from other donors' samples. Both conserved end residues are part of each CDR3. D genes are given only for firm matches.

-,TRBJ1-4,TRBV7-8,CASSLAGQGILFF
-,TRBJ1-3,TRBV6-5,CASRYRWSSGNTIHF
-,TRBJ2-7,TRBV28,CASSTSSKYSYEQYF
-,TRBJ2-3,TRBV7-3,CASSMGQLDTQYF
-,TRBJ2-7,TRBV7-9,CASSHPGPAYEQYF
-,TRBJ1-1,TRBV5-1,CASSLASATEAFF
-,TRBJ2-3,TRBV29-1,CSVPVQGYQDTQYF
-,TRBJ2-3,TRBV6-4,CASSDGGGTDTQYF
-,TRBJ1-5,TRBV9,CASSPTGSSNQPQHF
-,TRBJ2-1,TRBV6-1,CASSEQGGTYNEQFF
TRBD2,TRBJ2-1,TRBV15,CATSRVRRSNSGRALCPEQFF
-,TRBJ1-6,TRBV2,CASRNRDIGSPLHF
-,TRBJ2-5,TRBV14,CASSPGGGGSGETQYF
TRBD1,TRBJ1-4,TRBV7-9,CASRATRDRRREKLFF
-,TRBJ1-1,TRBV18,CASSPGPSDTEAFF
-,TRBJ2-7,TRBV5-7,CASSFYEQYF